This T cell receptor (beta chain) is drawn from a study of shared clonotypes between healthy human individuals. Broader study findings: Naive subsets usually exceeded memory subsets in estimated richness.

The table came from immunoSEQ multiplex PCR; TCRdb's copy has only in-frame clones and leaves some out. The sample records 2.3 million or so clones, approximately 95% being singletons. Only Caucasian adults living in Nashville, Tennessee made up the donor group. The split of CD4+ cells yielded CD45RA+ naive and CD45RA-negative memory subsets. As regards this clone: Its antigen is as yet unknown.

Looked up from germline, CDR1 is SQVTM and CDR2 is ANQGSEA. CDR3 size: 13 residues. The germline V and J ends were trimmed by 1 base and 4 bases, with 8 bases remaining between them. Sequencing input: naive CD4+ T cells from PBMCs. Regarding subset: CD45RA+ positively selected. V usage is TRBV29-1 and J usage is TRBJ2-1; no clear D gene. This receptor was taken from a man aged 18 to 30 in good health. Some clones in this sample may be carry-over from other donors' samples. The CDR3 nucleotides read TGCAGCGTTGAAGGAGTCCCGTACAATGAGCAGTTCTTC. Translation: CSVEGVPYNEQFF.